This T cell receptor (beta chain) was recovered during a study of cytomegalovirus exposure and HLA in healthy donors. In regard to this clone: As yet, its antigen is unknown.

V shed 5 bases, J shed 7 bases, and the junction held 7 bases outside the gene matches. Germline V CDR1 and CDR2: LNHDA, SQIVND (reference sequence). The CDR3 sequence is 15 residues long. Study results and limitations: HLA alleles were associated with roughly 17,000 TCR beta sequences in a later analysis at 0.05 false discovery rate. TCR association rates varied by HLA locus in a later analysis, with DRB1 highest and HLA-C lowest. Some V segments, TRBV6-2 and TRBV6-3 among them, were indistinguishable and were therefore excluded.

13 Jbeta primers and 60 Vbeta primers were used for the PCR. Profiling relied on immunoSEQ multiplex PCR, and the TCRdb table lists in-frame clones only, not all of them. The data contain some 140,000 clones, roughly 80% of them seen just once; the ten biggest clones take up about 8.6%. The receptor comes from a woman aged 45 to 65 in good health and CMV-seropositive. This chain connects TRBV19 to TRBJ1-5; TRBD1 matches at 11 bases. What was sequenced was PBMCs. CDR3 nucleotide sequence: TGTGCCAGTAGTCTCCGGACAGGGGGCAGCCAGCCCCAGCATTTT. This gives the protein CASSLRTGGSQPQHF. Together with reference TRBV19 and TRBJ1-5, the CDR3 gives the full variable domain: DGGITQSPKYLFRKEGQNVTLSCEQNLNHDAMYWYRQDPGQGLRLIYYSQIVNDFQKGDIAEGYSVSREKKESFPLTVTSAQKNPTAFYLCASSLRTGGSQPQHFGDGTRLSIL.